One and the same sample provided the 31 T cell receptor beta chains below, sequenced in a study of CD8 T cells in Susac syndrome. The RNA, about 0.5 to 1 ug, was put through reverse transcription using random hexamers. TCRdb independently ran MiXCR on the immunoSEQ multiplex PCR reads; one entry per CDR3 protein. The profile shows 150,000 or so distinct CDR3 sequences, 95% of them singletons. Source material: CD4+ T cells from PBMCs. These receptors were obtained from a human donor with Susac syndrome.

J is TRBJ2-1 and V is TRBV29-1; perhaps D is TRBD1 or TRBD2 (5 bases each). V lost 2 bases and J lost 3, with 11 bases in between. The CDR3 is made up of 14 amino acids. Germline V CDR1 and CDR2: SQVTM, ANQGSEA. The CDR3: CSVENPGSYNEQFF. In DNA form, the CDR3 reads TGCAGCGTTGAAAACCCAGGGAGCTACAATGAGCAGTTCTTC.

A remark on this clonotype: The junction departs from germline at one end; a sequencing error may be responsible. V and J are TRBV12-5 and TRBJ1-6; no clear D gene. Looked up from germline, CDR1 is LGHNT and CDR2 is FRNRAP. The CDR3 totals 12 residues. The DNA for the CDR3 is TGTGCTAGTGTTTTGGATAGGTCACCCCTCCACTTT. This sequence encodes CASVLDRSPLHF.

The chain joins TRBV6-5 to TRBJ2-5, with D unclear. The germline V gene encodes CDR1 MNHEY and CDR2 SVGAGI. V lost 0 bases and J lost 5, with 7 bases in between. The CDR3 runs to 13 residues. The CDR3 sequence is CASSYSVRETQYF. The CDR3 DNA reads as TGTGCCAGCAGTTACTCCGTTCGGGAGACCCAGTACTTC.

The rearrangement uses TRBV29-1 and TRBJ2-7; no definite D call. CDR3 length: 12 amino acids. In germline, CDR1 is SQVTM, CDR2 ANQGSEA. Trimming stripped 7 bases from V and 0 bases from J, with 10 bases between. The CDR3 coding sequence is TGCAGCGCTACAAGTAGCTCCTACGAGCAGTACTTC. It specifies CSATSSSYEQYF.

The V and J genes are TRBV7-2 and TRBJ2-2; 8 positions agree with TRBD2. The CDR3 is 16 amino acids. J was trimmed by 2 bases and V by 4 bases; bases with no gene match: 6. CDR1 and CDR2 from the germline V gene are SGHTA and FQGNSA. CDR3 in DNA: TGTGCCAGCAGCTCCGGGGGGGGTATTAACACCGGGGAGCTGTTTTTT. As protein: CASSSGGGINTGELFF.

The chain uses TRBV5-1 and TRBJ2-5, with 8 bases fitting TRBD2. The CDR3 consists of 17 residues. The V gene's germline CDR1 is SGHRS and CDR2 YFSETQ. Unmatched junction bases numbered 7, after V lost 0 bases and J lost 0 bases. In DNA form, the CDR3 reads TGCGCCAGCAGCTTGGATACGGGGGGGAAGTACCAAGAGACCCAGTACTTC. Its protein product is CASSLDTGGKYQETQYF.

The chain recombines TRBV19 with TRBJ1-2, with a weak D call TRBD1 (6 bases). V lost 8 bases and J 3 bases, leaving 10 bases between the germline ends. The CDR3 totals 12 residues. Per the germline V gene, CDR1 is LNHDA and CDR2 is SQIVND (reference sequence). For the CDR3, the DNA is TGTGCCAGTCAGGACAGACACTATGGCTACACCTTC. Translating gives CASQDRHYGYTF.

The rearrangement joins TRBV7-9 to TRBJ2-5; no firm D call. The CDR3 runs to 14 residues. Germline CDR1 reads SEHNR; CDR2 reads FQNEAQ (reference sequence). V gave up 0 bases and J gave up 5 bases, with 10 bases separating them. CDR3 protein: CASSLALGWETQYF. The CDR3 DNA reads TGTGCCAGCAGCTTAGCTTTGGGCTGGGAGACCCAGTACTTC.

CDR3 sequence (DNA): TGTGCCAGCAGTTCTATGGGACAGGGAAGGTCTGAAGCTTTCTTT. Amino acid sequence: CASSSMGQGRSEAFF. The rearrangement joins TRBV27 to TRBJ1-1; 9 nucleotides line up with TRBD1. Trimming removed 4 bases from V and 6 bases from J; junction bases left unmatched: 9. Germline V lookup: CDR1 MNHEY, CDR2 SMNVEV (reference sequence). The CDR3 loop spans 15 amino acids.

J is TRBJ1-5 and V is TRBV30, with 7 bases fitting TRBD1. The junction had 9 bases not matched to a gene; V was cut back by 0 bases and J by 4 bases. The CDR3 contains 16 residues. From germline, CDR1 is GTSNPN and CDR2 SVGIG (reference sequence). The CDR3 reads CAWSVSSGTENQPQHF. The CDR3 bases are TGTGCCTGGAGTGTATCATCCGGGACAGAAAATCAGCCCCAGCATTTT.

CDR3 DNA sequence: TGTGCCAGCATTAGGGGATCGGACACTGAAGCTTTCTTT. It translates to CASIRGSDTEAFF. This sequence joins TRBV18 and TRBJ1-1, with D possibly being TRBD1 (5 bases). Germline-derived CDR1 and CDR2 are KGHSH and LQKENI. V was pared by 8 bases and J by 3 bases, with 13 bases between. The CDR3 spans 13 residues.

The chain joins TRBV27 to TRBJ2-1; D uncertain. Germline CDR1 is MNHEY and CDR2 is SMNVEV (reference sequence). The CDR3 spans 15 residues. The ends were cut back, 3 bases at V and 2 bases at J, with 11 bases in the middle. The CDR3 DNA follows: TGTGCCAGCAGTTTGGCCCGGACCACCTACAATGAGCAGTTCTTC. Translated, it gives CASSLARTTYNEQFF.

This chain links TRBV29-1 with TRBJ2-1, with 9 bases identical to TRBD2. Germline values: CDR1 SQVTM, CDR2 ANQGSEA. V was clipped by 2 bases and J by 3 bases; unmatched bases: 2. The CDR3 is 14 amino acids. The CDR3 DNA is TGCAGCGTTGAACAGCGGGGGGTCTACAATGAGCAGTTCTTC. It is translated as CSVEQRGVYNEQFF.

The CDR3 is CSARGPGGQNTEAFF. CDR3 in DNA: TGCAGTGCTAGAGGTCCGGGGGGACAGAACACTGAAGCTTTCTTT. This chain uses TRBV20-1 with TRBJ1-1; D is possibly TRBD1 (6 bases). Trimming pared 1 base from V and 1 base from J, leaving 13 bases between. CDR1 is DFQATT, CDR2 SNEGSKA, per germline (reference sequence). CDR3 length: 15 residues.

The chain carries TRBV3-1 and TRBJ2-2; 7 bases line up with TRBD2. The V and J ends lost 5 bases and 1 base, in that order; junction bases with no gene match: 4. This CDR3 spans 15 amino acids. Per germline, CDR1 LGHDT and CDR2 YNNKEL (reference sequence). CDR3 protein: CASSSLAWNTGELFF. The DNA of the CDR3 is TGTGCCAGCAGCTCACTAGCGTGGAACACCGGGGAGCTGTTTTTT. The full variable domain, its missing parts supplied by reference TRBV3-1 and TRBJ2-2, is DTAVSQTPKYLVTQMGNDKSIKCEQNLGHDTMYWYKQDSKKFLKIMFSYNNKELIINETVPNRFSPKSPDKAHLNLHINSLELGDSAVYFCASSSLAWNTGELFFGEGSRLTVL.

The chain has TRBV28 and TRBJ1-5, with TRBD1 identical over 9 bases. Germline V gene sequence: CDR1 MDHEN, CDR2 SYDVKM. The CDR3 runs to 15 residues. V shed 6 bases and J 4 bases; nucleotides not matched to a gene: 7. This CDR3 reads CASREGTGINQPQHF. The CDR3 bases are TGTGCCAGCAGAGAAGGGACAGGGATAAATCAGCCCCAGCATTTT.

The chain carries TRBV14 and TRBJ2-2, with 9 bases lining up with TRBD1. The CDR3 length is 15 residues. V was clipped by 1 base and J by 4 bases; unmatched bases: 1. Germline V gene sequence: CDR1 SGHDN, CDR2 FVKESK. The chain's CDR3 is CASSQVTGGTGELFF. The CDR3 nucleotides are TGTGCCAGCAGCCAAGTGACAGGGGGCACCGGGGAGCTGTTTTTT.

The rearrangement links TRBV2 to TRBJ2-5; TRBD1 might be the D (6 bases). This CDR3 is built from 15 residues. Per the germline V gene, CDR1 is SNHLY and CDR2 is FYNNEI. V dropped 8 bases and J dropped 0 bases, with 16 bases sitting between them. The CDR3 DNA follows: TGTGCCAGCGGAAAGGACAGCCGGTACCAAGAGACCCAGTACTTC. It encodes CASGKDSRYQETQYF.

The rearrangement links TRBV9 to TRBJ2-1, with D perhaps TRBD1 or TRBD2 (6 bases each). V lost 0 bases and J lost 3, with 10 bases in between. Germline loops: CDR1 SGDLS, CDR2 YYNGEE. This CDR3 spans 15 amino acids. The CDR3 sequence: CASSVDGGSYNEQFF. The CDR3 DNA reads as TGTGCCAGCAGCGTAGACGGGGGCAGCTACAATGAGCAGTTCTTC.

The V gene is TRBV4-2, the J gene TRBJ2-3; TRBD2 aligns across 10 bases. The CDR3 contains 17 residues. CDR1 is LGHNA and CDR2 is YNFKEQ in the germline V gene. Trimming took 8 bases from V and 1 from J; bases not matched to a gene: 12. CDR3 sequence (DNA): TGTGCCAGCGCGCCAATCCGAGGGACTAGCGGCACAGATACGCAGTATTTT. The encoded protein is CASAPIRGTSGTDTQYF.

The gene calls are TRBV29-1 and TRBJ2-7; 8 bases fit TRBD1. The CDR3 is 13 amino acids. V was clipped by 6 bases and J by 2 bases; unmatched bases: 6. The germline CDR1 and CDR2 sequences are SQVTM and ANQGSEA. The CDR3 sequence: CSVRDRLTYEQYF. Here the CDR3 DNA reads TGCAGCGTCCGGGACAGGTTGACCTACGAGCAGTACTTC.

V usage is TRBV5-1 and J usage is TRBJ2-3; D remains unclear. Germline values: CDR1 SGHRS, CDR2 YFSETQ. CDR3 length: 14 residues. V was shortened by 4 bases and J by 1 base, with 10 bases between the two germline ends. This CDR3 reads CASSAQAGTDTQYF. CDR3 sequence (DNA): TGCGCCAGCAGCGCTCAAGCTGGCACAGATACGCAGTATTTT.

The chain combines TRBV24-1 with TRBJ2-3; a weak D match, TRBD1 (5 bases). The CDR3 sequence is 13 residues long. Germline assignment: CDR1 KGHDR and CDR2 SFDVKD. Trimming pared 4 bases from V and 4 bases from J, leaving 8 bases between. CDR3 protein: CATSDPRADTQYF. CDR3 sequence (DNA): TGTGCCACCAGTGACCCCAGGGCAGATACGCAGTATTTT.

The chain is built from TRBV29-1 and TRBJ2-3; D gene uncertain. The CDR3 runs 12 residues. Between the trimmed V and J ends, which lost 7 bases and 3 bases, there was a span of 11 bases. Germline lookup yields CDR1 SQVTM and CDR2 ANQGSEA. The CDR3 DNA reads as TGCAGCGCGGGCCAGGCTACAGATACGCAGTATTTT. This gives the protein CSAGQATDTQYF.

This rearrangement joins TRBV5-4 to TRBJ2-3; 7 bases line up with TRBD1. Germline loops: CDR1 SGHNT, CDR2 YYREEE (reference sequence). Germline trimming cut 4 bases from V and 3 bases from J; bases unmatched to any gene: 8. The CDR3 has 15 residues. CDR3 coding DNA: TGTGCCAGCAGCCTCAGGTCGGGACAGACAGATACGCAGTATTTT. Amino acid sequence: CASSLRSGQTDTQYF.

The chain links TRBV6-6 to TRBJ2-7, with D perhaps TRBD2 (6 bases). The germline V gene encodes CDR1 MNHNY and CDR2 SVGAGI (reference sequence). The V and J ends lost 0 bases and 0 bases respectively, with 9 bases between them. The CDR3 has 15 residues. CDR3 amino acids: CASSYSAGSSYEQYF. In DNA form, the CDR3 reads TGTGCCAGCAGTTACTCGGCGGGATCCTCCTACGAGCAGTACTTC.

The chain employs TRBV9 and TRBJ1-2, with 8 bases fitting TRBD1. Germline trimming cut 2 bases from V and 1 base from J; bases unmatched to any gene: 7. Germline-derived CDR1 and CDR2 are SGDLS and YYNGEE. The CDR3 runs 16 residues. CDR3 nucleotide sequence: TGTGCCAGCAGCGTCGCCCCGGGACAGGATAACTATGGCTACACCTTC. This translates into CASSVAPGQDNYGYTF. Complete variable domain (other parts from reference TRBV9 and TRBJ1-2): DSGVTQTPKHLITATGQRVTLRCSPRSGDLSVYWYQQSLDQGLQFLIQYYNGEERAKGNILERFSAQQFPDLHSELNLSSLELGDSALYFCASSVAPGQDNYGYTFGSGTRLTVV.

V is TRBV27 and J is TRBJ1-2; 7 nucleotides match TRBD1. V was pared by 4 bases and J by 6 bases, with 8 bases of the junction left unmatched. Germline V gene lookup returns CDR1 MNHEY and CDR2 SMNVEV (reference sequence). The CDR3 extends over 14 amino acids. The DNA of the CDR3 is TGTGCCAGCAGTTCTCGACAGGGTTGGGATGGCTACACCTTC. This codes for CASSSRQGWDGYTF.

The genes are TRBV7-8 and TRBJ1-1; 7 bases are shared with TRBD1. The germline V gene encodes CDR1 SGHVS and CDR2 FQNEAQ. The CDR3 consists of 15 residues. V lost 5 bases to trimming and J lost 0 bases; unmatched junction nucleotides: 6. The CDR3 coding sequence is TGTGCCAGCAGCCCCCAGGGACAGTTGAACACTGAAGCTTTCTTT. Translated: CASSPQGQLNTEAFF.

Note on this clonotype: Germline is not matched at one junction end, which may reflect a read error. The CDR3 DNA reads as TGTGCCAGCAGTACCCCTGCCCTTCCTAGGACAGGCCAAGTGACCCAGTACTTC. Residues: CASSTPALPRTGQVTQYF. The chain couples TRBV27 to TRBJ2-5, with 7 bases identical to TRBD1. The germline gives CDR1 MNHEY, CDR2 SMNVEV (reference sequence). This CDR3 is 18 amino acids long.

The V gene is TRBV6-2 or TRBV6-3, the J gene TRBJ2-6; D ambiguous. Germline loops: CDR1 MNHEY, CDR2 SVGEGT. V was trimmed by 6 bases and J by 1 base, leaving 13 bases between them. This CDR3 comprises 16 residues. CDR3 sequence (DNA): TGTGCCAGCAGCCCGACGGGCACGTCTGGGGCCAACGTCCTGACTTTC. Encoded protein: CASSPTGTSGANVLTF.